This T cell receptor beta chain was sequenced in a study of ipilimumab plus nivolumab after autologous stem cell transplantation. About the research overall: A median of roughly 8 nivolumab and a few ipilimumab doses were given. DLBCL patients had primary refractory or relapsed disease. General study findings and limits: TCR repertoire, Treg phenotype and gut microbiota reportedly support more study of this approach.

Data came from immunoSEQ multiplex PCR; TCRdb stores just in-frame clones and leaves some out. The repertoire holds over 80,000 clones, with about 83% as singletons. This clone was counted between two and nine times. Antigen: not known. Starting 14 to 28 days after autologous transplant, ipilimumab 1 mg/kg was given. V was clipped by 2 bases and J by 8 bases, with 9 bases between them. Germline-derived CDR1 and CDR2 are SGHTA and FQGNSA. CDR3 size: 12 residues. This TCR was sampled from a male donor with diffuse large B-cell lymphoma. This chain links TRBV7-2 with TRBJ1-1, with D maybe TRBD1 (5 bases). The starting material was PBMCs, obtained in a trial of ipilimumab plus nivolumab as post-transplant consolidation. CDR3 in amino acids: CASSLWRGEAFF. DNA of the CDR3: TGTGCCAGCAGCTTATGGCGGGGGGAAGCTTTCTTT.